This paragraph covers one TCR beta chain sequence. Its cognate antigen is unknown. TCRbeta library preparation incorporated unique molecular identifiers. One entry per CDR3 protein, called by TCRdb with MiXCR from the PCR reads. Seen here are 500,000 to 600,000 distinct CDR3 sequences, around 27% observed once, and the top ten hold under 45%. This CDR3 has 15 amino acids. Germline CDR1 reads MGHDK; CDR2 reads SYGVNS. V lost 3 bases and J 6 bases, leaving 15 bases between the germline ends. These data come from a study of T-cell reconstitution after alpha-beta-depleted transplantation in children. Study-level findings and limits: By about two months after transplant, alpha-beta T cells reportedly arose from several hundred graft clones that had expanded. T-cell numbers and diversity, one year after transplant, stemmed largely from T cells that were newly produced.

The sequences come from PBMCs, collected before TCRalphabeta/CD19-depleted stem cell transplant. The chain recombines TRBV25-1 with TRBJ2-1; D gene uncertain. The TCR originated in a boy under two years old with Wiskott-Aldrich syndrome, due to receive a stem cell transplant. The CDR3 nucleotides read TGTGCCAGCAGTGAGGAGAGCGTCCTCTTCAATGAGCAGTTCTTC. It is translated as CASSEESVLFNEQFF.